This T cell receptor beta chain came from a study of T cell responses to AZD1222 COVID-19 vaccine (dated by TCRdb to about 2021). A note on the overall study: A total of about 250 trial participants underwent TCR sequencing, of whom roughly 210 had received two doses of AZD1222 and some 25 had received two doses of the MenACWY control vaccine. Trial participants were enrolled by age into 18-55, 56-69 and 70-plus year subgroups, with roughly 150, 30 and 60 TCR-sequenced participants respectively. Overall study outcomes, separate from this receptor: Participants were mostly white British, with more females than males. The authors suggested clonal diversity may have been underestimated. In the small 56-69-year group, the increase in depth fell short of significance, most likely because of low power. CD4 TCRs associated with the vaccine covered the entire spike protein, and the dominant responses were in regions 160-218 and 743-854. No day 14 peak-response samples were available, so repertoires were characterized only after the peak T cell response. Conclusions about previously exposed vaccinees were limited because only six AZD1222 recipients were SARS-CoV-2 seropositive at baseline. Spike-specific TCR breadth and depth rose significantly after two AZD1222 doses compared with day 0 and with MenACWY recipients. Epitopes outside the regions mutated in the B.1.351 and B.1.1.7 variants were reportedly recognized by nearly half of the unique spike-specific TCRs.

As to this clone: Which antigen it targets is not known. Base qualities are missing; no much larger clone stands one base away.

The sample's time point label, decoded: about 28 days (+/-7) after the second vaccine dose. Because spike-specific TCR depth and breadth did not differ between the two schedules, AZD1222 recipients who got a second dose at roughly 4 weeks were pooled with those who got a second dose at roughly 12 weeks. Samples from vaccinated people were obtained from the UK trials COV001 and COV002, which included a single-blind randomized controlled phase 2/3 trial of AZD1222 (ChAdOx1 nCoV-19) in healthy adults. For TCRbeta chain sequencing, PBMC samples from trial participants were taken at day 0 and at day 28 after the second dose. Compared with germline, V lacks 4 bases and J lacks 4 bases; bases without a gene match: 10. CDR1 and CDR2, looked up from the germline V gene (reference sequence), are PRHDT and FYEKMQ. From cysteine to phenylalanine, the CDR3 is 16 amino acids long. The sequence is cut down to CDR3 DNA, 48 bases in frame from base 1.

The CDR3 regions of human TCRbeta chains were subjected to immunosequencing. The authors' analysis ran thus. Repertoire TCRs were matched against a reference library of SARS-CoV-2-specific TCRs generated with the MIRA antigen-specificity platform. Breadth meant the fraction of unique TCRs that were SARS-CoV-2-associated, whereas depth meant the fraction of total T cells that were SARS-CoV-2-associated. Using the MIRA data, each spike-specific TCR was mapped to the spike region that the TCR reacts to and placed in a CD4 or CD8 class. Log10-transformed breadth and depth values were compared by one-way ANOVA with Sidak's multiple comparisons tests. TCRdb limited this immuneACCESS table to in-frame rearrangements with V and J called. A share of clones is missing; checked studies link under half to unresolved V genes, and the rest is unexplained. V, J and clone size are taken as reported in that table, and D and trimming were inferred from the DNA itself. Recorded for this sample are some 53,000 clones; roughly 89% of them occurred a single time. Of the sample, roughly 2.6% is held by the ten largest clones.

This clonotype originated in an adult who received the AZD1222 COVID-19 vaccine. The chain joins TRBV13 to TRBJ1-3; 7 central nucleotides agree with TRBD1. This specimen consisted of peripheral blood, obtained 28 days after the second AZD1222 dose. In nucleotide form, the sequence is TGTGCCAGCAGCTCCCAGACAGGGAAGAAGGGAAACACCATATATTTT. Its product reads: CASSSQTGKKGNTIYF.